This record covers a single T cell receptor (beta chain). This record comes from a study of blood T cell repertoires in COVID-19. On the study more broadly: Specimens from acute and convalescent COVID-19 originated in the United States, Italy and Spain. The analysed material was cDNA or gDNA that came from T cells, B-cell-depleted T cells, or PBMCs.

Authors' methods: How many nucleated cells were present was estimated from reference gene primer amplification. TCRdb's table, derived via immunoSEQ multiplex PCR, lists solely in-frame clones and lacks some. Clonal size and the V and J genes are those of that table, whereas D and trimming came from the DNA. The sample includes about 210,000 clones, more than 85% of them seen just once. Germline V lookup: CDR1 MNHEY, CDR2 SVGAGI. The CDR3 has 11 amino acids. V lost 8 bases and J lost 3; bases outside the gene matches: 1. The sequence was collected from a man aged 55-75 years with acute or convalescent COVID-19. Sample: peripheral blood. The genes are TRBV6-5 and TRBJ2-7, with 7 bases lining up with TRBD2. CDR3 DNA: TGTGCCAGCCGGGGGGTCTACGAGCAGTACTTC. Its translation is CASRGVYEQYF.